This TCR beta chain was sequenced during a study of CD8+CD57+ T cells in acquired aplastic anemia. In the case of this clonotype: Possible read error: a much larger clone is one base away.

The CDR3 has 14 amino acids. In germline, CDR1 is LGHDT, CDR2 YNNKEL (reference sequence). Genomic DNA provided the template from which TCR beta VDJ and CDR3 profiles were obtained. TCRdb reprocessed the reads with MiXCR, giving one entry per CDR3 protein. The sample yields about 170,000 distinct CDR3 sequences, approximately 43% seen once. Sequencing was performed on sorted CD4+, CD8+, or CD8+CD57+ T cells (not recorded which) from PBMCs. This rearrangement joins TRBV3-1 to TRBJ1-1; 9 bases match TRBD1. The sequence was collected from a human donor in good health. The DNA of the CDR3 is TGTGCCAGCAGCCAACCACAGGGGGCAACTGAAGTTTTCTTT. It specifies CASSQPQGATEVFF.